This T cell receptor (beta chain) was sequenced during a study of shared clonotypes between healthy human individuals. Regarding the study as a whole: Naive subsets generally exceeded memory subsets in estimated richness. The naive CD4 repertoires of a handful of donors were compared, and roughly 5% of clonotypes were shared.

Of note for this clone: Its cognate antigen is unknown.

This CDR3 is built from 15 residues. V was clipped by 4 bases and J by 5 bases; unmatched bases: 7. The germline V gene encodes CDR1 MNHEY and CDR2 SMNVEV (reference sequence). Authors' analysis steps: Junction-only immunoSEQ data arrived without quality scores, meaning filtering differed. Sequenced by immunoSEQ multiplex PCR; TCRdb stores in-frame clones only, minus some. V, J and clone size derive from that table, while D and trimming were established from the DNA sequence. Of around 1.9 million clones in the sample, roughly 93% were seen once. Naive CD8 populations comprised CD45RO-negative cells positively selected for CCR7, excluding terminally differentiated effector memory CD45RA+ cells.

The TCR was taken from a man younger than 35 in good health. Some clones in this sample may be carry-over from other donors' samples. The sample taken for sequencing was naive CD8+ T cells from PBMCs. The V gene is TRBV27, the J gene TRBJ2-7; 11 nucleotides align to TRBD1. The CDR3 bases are TGTGCCAGCAGTTCCCCCGGGACAGGGGGTCACGAGCAGTACTTC. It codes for CASSSPGTGGHEQYF.